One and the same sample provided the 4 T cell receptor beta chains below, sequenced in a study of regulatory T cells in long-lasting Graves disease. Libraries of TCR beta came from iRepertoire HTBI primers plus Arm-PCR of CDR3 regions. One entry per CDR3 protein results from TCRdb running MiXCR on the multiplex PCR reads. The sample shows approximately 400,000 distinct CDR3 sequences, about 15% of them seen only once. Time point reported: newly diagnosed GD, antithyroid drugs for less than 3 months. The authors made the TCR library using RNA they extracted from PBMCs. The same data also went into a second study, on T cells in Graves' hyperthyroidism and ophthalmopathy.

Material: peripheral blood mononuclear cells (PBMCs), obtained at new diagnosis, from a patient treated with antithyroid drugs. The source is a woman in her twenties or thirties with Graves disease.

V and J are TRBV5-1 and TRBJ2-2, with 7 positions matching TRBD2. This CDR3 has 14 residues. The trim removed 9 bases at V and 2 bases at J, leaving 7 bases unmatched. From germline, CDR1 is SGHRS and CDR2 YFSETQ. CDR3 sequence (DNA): TGCGCCACCAATAGCGGGTTTAACACCGGGGAGCTGTTTTTT. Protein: CATNSGFNTGELFF.

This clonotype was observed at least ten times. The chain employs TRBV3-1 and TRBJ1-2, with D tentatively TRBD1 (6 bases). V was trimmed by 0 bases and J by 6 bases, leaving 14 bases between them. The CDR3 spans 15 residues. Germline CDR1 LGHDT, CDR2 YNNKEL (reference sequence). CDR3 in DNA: TGTGCCAGCAGCCAAGAGGCACAGGGAGGGGATGGCTACACCTTC. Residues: CASSQEAQGGDGYTF.

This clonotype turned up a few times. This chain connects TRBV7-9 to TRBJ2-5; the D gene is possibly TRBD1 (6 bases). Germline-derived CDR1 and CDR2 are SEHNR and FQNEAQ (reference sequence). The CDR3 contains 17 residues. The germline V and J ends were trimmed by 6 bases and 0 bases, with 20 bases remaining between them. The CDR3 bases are TGTGCCAGCAGACCCACTCAACAGGGTGGGGACCAAGAGACCCAGTACTTC. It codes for CASRPTQQGGDQETQYF. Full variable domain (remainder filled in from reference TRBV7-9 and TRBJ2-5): DTGVSQNPRHKITKRGQNVTFRCDPISEHNRLYWYRQTLGQGPEFLTYFQNEAQLEKSRLLSDRFSAERPKGSFSTLEIQRTEQGDSAMYLCASRPTQQGGDQETQYFGPGTRLLVL.

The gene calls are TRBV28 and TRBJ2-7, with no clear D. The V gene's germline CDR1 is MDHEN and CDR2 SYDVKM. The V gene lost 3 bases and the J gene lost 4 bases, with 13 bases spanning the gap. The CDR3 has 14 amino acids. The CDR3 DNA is TGTGCCAGCAGTTTCGGCCGTAGATCTTACGAGCAGTACTTC. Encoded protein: CASSFGRRSYEQYF.